The 27 T cell receptor beta chains presented below share a single source sample, sequenced in a study of blood T cell repertoires in COVID-19. TCRdb keeps only in-frame clones here, not all; method: immunoSEQ multiplex PCR. The repertoire consists of approximately 250,000 clones, with about four fifths occurring once and the leading ten covering about 4%. The sample comprised peripheral blood. The receptors were sampled from a man aged 50-60 years with acute or convalescent COVID-19.

The chain couples TRBV24-1 to TRBJ2-3, with D possibly being TRBD1 (6 bases). The CDR3 is 13 amino acids. Germline V gene sequence: CDR1 KGHDR, CDR2 SFDVKD. V lost 7 bases to trimming and J lost 0 bases, with 7 bases between them. In DNA, the CDR3 is TGTGCCACCAGGGACAGAAGCACAGATACGCAGTATTTT. This codes for CATRDRSTDTQYF.

The chain combines TRBV30 with TRBJ1-5; the match to TRBD1 covers 9 bases. This CDR3 is 12 amino acids long. In germline, CDR1 is GTSNPN, CDR2 SVGIG (reference sequence). Trimming cost V 6 bases and J 4 bases; bases outside gene matches: 1. CDR3 sequence (DNA): TGTGCCTGCGGACAGGGGAATCAGCCCCAGCATTTT. This translates into CACGQGNQPQHF.

The count of this clone is one. V usage is TRBV18 and J usage is TRBJ1-5; a weak D match, TRBD1 (6 bases). Germline V gene data show CDR1 as KGHSH and CDR2 as LQKENI. Between the trimmed V and J ends, which lost 4 bases and 7 bases, there was a span of 14 bases. This CDR3 is built from 14 residues. CDR3 in amino acids: CASSHTPGDQPQHF. CDR3 nucleotide sequence: TGTGCCAGCTCACACACGCCAGGGGACCAGCCCCAGCATTTT.

This chain uses TRBV2 with TRBJ1-4; D gene uncertain. This CDR3 is 13 amino acids long. Trimming cost V 11 bases and J 9 bases, with 19 bases left between them. Germline V gives CDR1 SNHLY, CDR2 FYNNEI. The CDR3 nucleotides read TGTGCCGTACAGAGGGAAGAAAGGCAAAAACTGTTTTTT. Encoded protein: CAVQREERQKLFF.

The genes are TRBV3-1 (or the pseudogene TRBV3-2) and TRBJ2-7; D perhaps matches TRBD2 (6 bases). The CDR3 runs 15 residues. Trimming pared 4 bases from V and 1 base from J, leaving 14 bases between. CDR1 is LGHDT and CDR2 is YNNKEL in the germline V gene (reference sequence). The CDR3 coding sequence is TGTGCCAGCAGCCGTATTAGCGGATTTTCCTACGAGCAGTACTTC. It codes for CASSRISGFSYEQYF.

This clone was observed a single time. The gene calls are TRBV24-1 and TRBJ2-1, with 16 bases lining up with TRBD2. This CDR3 region has 17 residues. Per germline, CDR1 KGHDR and CDR2 SFDVKD. The J segment lost 7 bases and the V segment lost 3 bases, leaving 5 bases of the junction unmatched. The CDR3 region is CATSDGTSGRAGNEQFF. The CDR3 region has the DNA TGTGCCACCAGTGATGGGACTAGCGGGAGGGCGGGGAATGAGCAGTTCTTC.

The chain couples TRBV27 to TRBJ2-7; TRBD1 is a possible D gene (5 bases). With 6 bases removed from V and 2 bases from J, the gap between germline ends came to 14 bases. Germline CDR1 is MNHEY and CDR2 is SMNVEV (reference sequence). The length of the CDR3 is 14 residues. The CDR3 region is CASRKQGETYEQYF. CDR3 in DNA: TGTGCCAGCAGAAAGCAGGGCGAAACCTACGAGCAGTACTTC.

The V call is TRBV11-1, the J call TRBJ2-5, with D tentatively TRBD1 (6 bases). The V end was cut by 5 bases, the J end by 5 bases, with 18 bases between. The CDR3 loop spans 15 amino acids. The V gene's germline CDR1 is SGHAT and CDR2 FQDESV (reference sequence). For the CDR3, the DNA is TGTGCCAGCAGCAGGGATGGGACAATTTACGAGACCCAGTACTTC. It is translated as CASSRDGTIYETQYF.

In this sample, this clone turned up once. The chain is built from TRBV12-3 or TRBV12-4 and TRBJ2-2; D call uncertain. The CDR3 totals 11 residues. V lost 2 bases and J 9 bases, leaving 4 bases between the germline ends. DNA of the CDR3: TGTGCCAGCAGTTTATTAAGGGAGCTGTTTTTT. It translates to CASSLLRELFF.

This chain uses TRBV2 with TRBJ2-3; D might be TRBD2 (5 bases). Per the germline V gene, CDR1 is SNHLY and CDR2 is FYNNEI. There are 16 residues in the CDR3. Trimming pared 6 bases from V and 5 bases from J, leaving 21 bases between. The CDR3 here is CASRVLGGLPEDTQYF. CDR3 DNA: TGTGCCAGCAGGGTTTTAGGCGGACTCCCCGAAGATACGCAGTATTTT.

Here the CDR3 reads CASTALIPGQGGGEQYF. DNA for the CDR3: TGTGCCAGCACGGCCTTGATTCCGGGACAGGGAGGTGGTGAGCAGTACTTC. The chain joins TRBV18 to TRBJ2-7, with 9 bases that match TRBD1. Germline V gene lookup returns CDR1 KGHSH and CDR2 LQKENI. This CDR3 has 17 residues. The junction had 21 bases not matched to a gene; V was cut back by 8 bases and J by 7 bases.

The rearrangement joins TRBV3-1 (or the pseudogene TRBV3-2) to TRBJ1-3, with D possibly TRBD1 on 6 matching bases. Trimming stripped 3 bases from V and 4 bases from J, with 16 bases between. Germline loops: CDR1 LGHDT, CDR2 YNNKEL (reference sequence). This CDR3 has 16 residues. The CDR3 coding sequence is TGTGCCAGCAGCCATATACAGGGCGGATCGGGAAACACCATATATTTT. This gives the protein CASSHIQGGSGNTIYF.

CDR3: CASSKDREGTYGYTF. CDR3 sequence (DNA): TGTGCCAGTAGTAAGGACAGGGAAGGAACCTATGGCTACACCTTC. The chain couples TRBV19 to TRBJ1-2; TRBD1 matches 8 bases. The length of the CDR3 is 15 residues. Germline CDR1 LNHDA, CDR2 SQIVND (reference sequence). With V trimmed by 4 bases and J by 4 bases, 8 bases remained unmatched. The full variable domain, rest sourced from reference TRBV19 and TRBJ1-2, is DGGITQSPKYLFRKEGQNVTLSCEQNLNHDAMYWYRQDPGQGLRLIYYSQIVNDFQKGDIAEGYSVSREKKESFPLTVTSAQKNPTAFYLCASSKDREGTYGYTFGSGTRLTVV.

The rearrangement links TRBV7-8 to TRBJ1-2; weak D call: TRBD1 (6 bases). Trimming took 0 bases from V and 4 from J, leaving 9 bases between them. This CDR3 comprises 14 residues. Germline CDR1 and CDR2: SGHVS and FQNEAQ. This CDR3 is CASSLARGFYGYTF. In nucleotides, the CDR3 is TGTGCCAGCAGCTTAGCCAGGGGTTTCTATGGCTACACCTTC.

V usage is TRBV5-1 and J usage is TRBJ2-1; the D is unclear. The CDR3 runs 12 residues. CDR1 and CDR2 from the germline V gene are SGHRS and YFSETQ. V gave up 2 bases and J gave up 7 bases, with 7 bases separating them. The CDR3 sequence: CASSLRLNEQFF. For the CDR3, the DNA is TGCGCCAGCAGCTTACGACTGAATGAGCAGTTCTTC.

The chain is built from TRBV15 and TRBJ2-2; weak D call: TRBD1 (6 bases). Germline values: CDR1 LNHNV, CDR2 YYDKDF (reference sequence). This CDR3 contains 16 residues. Trimming removed 0 bases at V and 6 bases at J, with 14 bases between. The DNA of the CDR3 is TGTGCCACCAGCAGAGATATTTGGGGGCGGGCCGGGGAGCTGTTTTTT. Its protein product is CATSRDIWGRAGELFF.

This rearrangement joins TRBV7-2 to TRBJ1-2, with 7 bases that match TRBD1. CDR1 is SGHTA and CDR2 is FQGNSA in the germline V gene. This CDR3 is 15 amino acids long. V shed 5 bases, J shed 5 bases, and the junction held 11 bases outside the gene matches. The CDR3 sequence is CASSHEVAGGYGYTF. The DNA for the CDR3 is TGTGCCAGCAGCCACGAGGTGGCAGGGGGTTATGGCTACACCTTC.

In this sample, this clone turned up once. The CDR3 DNA is TGTGCCAGCAGTGCACGGGCTCGACAGGGACGATACAATGAGCAGTTCTTC. Amino acids: CASSARARQGRYNEQFF. The chain couples TRBV6-1 to TRBJ2-1; 7 bases line up with TRBD1. V was clipped by 4 bases and J by 4 bases; unmatched bases: 13. Germline-derived CDR1 and CDR2 are MNHNS and SASEGT. The CDR3 is 17 amino acids.

This clone occurred a few times. J is TRBJ2-7 and V is TRBV18; D is unclear. In germline, CDR1 is KGHSH, CDR2 LQKENI. The ends were cut back, 5 bases at V and 5 bases at J, with 19 bases in the middle. CDR3 length: 15 residues. CDR3 sequence (DNA): TGTGCCAGCTCAGCCTCGTCGAACTGGGCCCACGAGCAGTACTTC. It specifies CASSASSNWAHEQYF.

J is TRBJ1-5 and V is TRBV6-6; 7 bases are shared with TRBD1. Germline trimming cut 7 bases from V and 4 bases from J; bases unmatched to any gene: 7. The CDR3 totals 14 residues. Germline V CDR1 and CDR2: MNHNY, SVGAGI (reference sequence). As DNA, the CDR3 is TGTGCCAGCAATGGACAGGATCCAAATCAGCCCCAGCATTTT. It is translated as CASNGQDPNQPQHF.

The rearrangement uses TRBV5-6 and TRBJ1-1; no definite D call. The CDR3 totals 15 residues. Germline V gene lookup returns CDR1 SGHDT and CDR2 YYEEEE. V lost 1 base and J 7 bases, leaving 17 bases between the germline ends. CDR3 coding DNA: TGTGCCAGCAGCTTGACCGTACATTCGCCCGATGAAGCTTTCTTT. Amino acids: CASSLTVHSPDEAFF.

V gene TRBV24-1 combines with J gene TRBJ1-5; 11 nucleotides align to TRBD1. CDR3 size: 14 residues. The germline V gene has CDR1 KGHDR and CDR2 SFDVKD. The trim removed 7 bases at V and 4 bases at J, leaving 2 bases unmatched. The CDR3, as DNA: TGTGCCACCAGGGACAGGGGGCCGAATCAGCCCCAGCATTTT. This codes for CATRDRGPNQPQHF.

V and J are TRBV19 and TRBJ2-5, with TRBD2 identical over 10 bases. V dropped 0 bases and J dropped 2; count of bases not matched to a gene: 9. The CDR3 sequence is 18 residues long. The V gene's germline CDR1 is LNHDA and CDR2 SQIVND (reference sequence). CDR3 in amino acids: CASSIDQEGLASQETQYF. The CDR3, as DNA: TGTGCCAGTAGTATAGATCAAGAGGGACTAGCGTCTCAAGAGACCCAGTACTTC.

The chain combines TRBV18 with TRBJ2-7, with a tentative D call TRBD1 (5 bases). Trimming cost V 3 bases and J 2 bases, with 14 bases left between them. The CDR3 contains 15 residues. Per the germline V gene, CDR1 is KGHSH and CDR2 is LQKENI. CDR3 in DNA: TGTGCCAGCTCACCTCCAGGGAAGGGTGCCTACGAGCAGTACTTC. This sequence encodes CASSPPGKGAYEQYF.

This clone was seen just once. The chain uses TRBV19 and TRBJ1-2; 8 bases fit TRBD1. The V and J ends lost 2 bases and 0 bases, in that order; junction bases with no gene match: 5. From germline, CDR1 is LNHDA and CDR2 SQIVND (reference sequence). The CDR3 runs 16 residues. CDR3 sequence (DNA): TGTGCCAGTAGTATAATCCAGGGGGCAGCTAACTATGGCTACACCTTC. Residues: CASSIIQGAANYGYTF.

V and J are TRBV24-1 and TRBJ2-2; tentative D call: TRBD1 (6 bases). V lost 2 bases and J lost 3, with 12 bases in between. There are 16 residues in the CDR3. Per the germline V gene, CDR1 is KGHDR and CDR2 is SFDVKD. The CDR3 DNA reads as TGTGCCACCAGTGATTGGGCCAGGGGATACACCGGGGAGCTGTTTTTT. Encoded protein: CATSDWARGYTGELFF.

For this clone: Different DNA sequences within this sample yield the same CDR3. This chain joins TRBV6-5 and TRBJ1-6; unclear D gene. CDR3 size: 14 residues. V was shortened by 0 bases and J by 7 bases, with 7 bases between the two germline ends. Germline assignment: CDR1 MNHEY and CDR2 SVGAGI. The CDR3 DNA reads as TGTGCCAGCAGTTACTCGGGCGGGAATTCACCCCTCCACTTT. Translating gives CASSYSGGNSPLHF.